This passage covers 5 T cell receptor beta chains from one sample sequenced in a study of Graves' ophthalmopathy and Graves' hyperthyroidism. For repertoire sequencing, the TCR beta CDR3 regions were amplified from RNA transcripts. Following a first-round RT-PCR that used HTBI primers, a second-round multiplex PCR was carried out. TCRdb redid the calling of the multiplex PCR reads with MiXCR, one entry per CDR3 protein. The data contain about 16,000 distinct CDR3 sequences, 46% of them singletons. The sequencing input was peripheral blood. These receptor sequences come from a woman aged 40 to 49 with stable Graves' hyperthyroidism.

This clonotype was seen a handful of times. This sequence joins TRBV7-9 and TRBJ1-2, with no clear D. The CDR3 covers 13 residues. Germline V gene data show CDR1 as SEHNR and CDR2 as FQNEAQ (reference sequence). V dropped 3 bases and J dropped 8 bases, with 13 bases sitting between them. CDR3 protein: CASSLTDHQGYTF. The CDR3 DNA is TGTGCCAGCAGCTTGACGGACCACCAGGGCTACACCTTC.

This clonotype was observed at least ten times. V is TRBV20-1 and J is TRBJ2-1; D is perhaps TRBD2 (6 bases). Trimming removed 0 bases from V and 4 bases from J, with 16 bases in between. In germline, CDR1 is DFQATT, CDR2 SNEGSKA (reference sequence). CDR3 length: 16 residues. The CDR3, as DNA: TGCAGTGCTAGAGATCTGGGAGCGGGCGATTACAATGAGCAGTTCTTC. Translating gives CSARDLGAGDYNEQFF.

The CDR3 DNA reads as TGCAGTGCTAGGATCGGGGGGACTGAAGCTTTCTTT. This gives the protein CSARIGGTEAFF. This chain links TRBV20-1 with TRBJ1-1; tentative D call: TRBD1 (5 bases). V was shortened by 3 bases and J by 5 bases, with 10 bases between the two germline ends. This CDR3 is 12 amino acids long. Germline lookup yields CDR1 DFQATT and CDR2 SNEGSKA (reference sequence).

This chain uses TRBV7-3 with TRBJ2-3; D is undetermined. This CDR3 is 16 amino acids long. Germline CDR1 and CDR2: SGHTA and FQGTGA. V lost 0 bases and J 2 bases, leaving 12 bases between the germline ends. CDR3 amino acids: CASSLTHTTHTDTQYF. CDR3 bases: TGTGCCAGCAGCTTAACGCATACTACCCACACAGATACGCAGTATTTT.

This clonotype is categorized as medium-sized. V and J are TRBV29-1 and TRBJ2-7; no clear D. The CDR3 totals 10 residues. Trimming stripped 4 bases from V and 5 bases from J, with 6 bases between. Germline CDR1 and CDR2: SQVTM and ANQGSEA. CDR3 nucleotides: TGCAGCGTTGTTCAGCACGAGCAGTACTTC. This translates into CSVVQHEQYF.